Listed below are T cell receptor beta chains from one sample, sequenced in a study of regulatory T cells in long-lasting Graves disease. TCRdb reprocessed the multiplex PCR reads via MiXCR and lists one record per CDR3 protein. The table includes around 420,000 distinct CDR3 sequences, around 16% detected once. This same sample was also part of a study on T cells in Graves' hyperthyroidism and ophthalmopathy.

Material: peripheral blood mononuclear cells (PBMCs), obtained at new diagnosis, from a patient treated with antithyroid drugs. These receptors were collected from a woman in her forties with Graves disease. CDR3s include the opening cysteine and the closing phenylalanine or tryptophan. A D gene is named only where the DNA matches it firmly. The size of a clone is reported for some rows only, either as once, few or many, or as a class for expanded clones.

17,many,NA,TRBV3-1,TRBJ2-1,CASSQGNGFGGYNEQFF,TGTGCCAGCAGCCAAGGAAACGGCTTCGGGGGATACAATGAGCAGTTCTTC
14,NA,NA,TRBV2,TRBJ2-2,CASSESANTGGLFF,TGTGCCAGCAGTGAGTCAGCGAACACCGGGGGGCTGTTTTTT
14,many,TRBD1,TRBV5-1,TRBJ2-3,CASSSTGGTDTQYF,TGCGCCAGCAGCTCGACAGGGGGCACAGATACGCAGTATTTT
15,NA,TRBD2,TRBV5-1,TRBJ2-5,CASSLEASGMETQYF,TGCGCCAGCAGCTTGGAGGCTAGCGGGATGGAGACCCAGTACTTC
11,few,NA,TRBV20-1,TRBJ2-5,CSAGTLETQYF,TGCAGTGCCGGGACCCTAGAGACCCAGTACTTC
15,many,NA,TRBV14,TRBJ2-1,CASSQLRTANNEQFF,TGTGCCAGCAGCCAACTCAGGACGGCTAACAATGAGCAGTTCTTC
14,few,NA,TRBV28,TRBJ2-1,CASSLSTVGGEQFF,TGTGCCAGCAGTTTGAGTACCGTAGGGGGTGAGCAGTTCTTC
17,many,TRBD2,TRBV14,TRBJ2-1,CASSHDYISGIYNEQFF,TGTGCCAGCAGCCACGACTACATTAGCGGGATCTACAATGAGCAGTTCTTC
15,many,TRBD2,TRBV5-1,TRBJ2-1,CASSFAGGPVNEQFF,TGCGCCAGCAGCTTTGCGGGAGGCCCGGTTAATGAGCAGTTCTTC
15,many,NA,TRBV28,TRBJ1-1,CASEVQTGLGSEAFF,TGTGCCAGCGAAGTACAAACAGGGTTGGGCTCTGAAGCTTTCTTT
13,many,NA,TRBV2,TRBJ2-5,CASSGGSAETQYF,TGTGCCAGCAGTGGCGGCAGTGCAGAGACCCAGTACTTC
18,many,TRBD2,TRBV11-3,TRBJ2-1,CASSFGLAGGNHYNEQFF,TGTGCCAGCAGCTTTGGACTAGCGGGAGGGAACCATTACAATGAGCAGTTCTTC
15,once,TRBD2,TRBV7-2,TRBJ2-5,CASTGSVGGVETQYF,TGTGCCAGCACCGGTAGCGTGGGAGGGGTGGAGACCCAGTACTTC
14,many,TRBD2,TRBV10-2,TRBJ2-1,CASSVGLAGDEQFF,TGCGCCAGCAGTGTCGGCCTAGCGGGCGATGAGCAGTTCTTC
14,many,TRBD1,TRBV29-1,TRBJ2-3,CSVFGQGRTDTQYF,TGCAGCGTCTTTGGACAGGGGAGAACAGATACGCAGTATTTT
13,many,NA,TRBV18,TRBJ2-5,CASSRLGQETQYF,TGTGCCAGCTCACGCTTGGGGCAAGAGACCCAGTACTTC
13,NA,NA,TRBV4-2,TRBJ1-5,CASSQEVRAPQHF,TGTGCCAGCAGCCAAGAGGTGAGGGCCCCCCAGCATTTT
15,NA,TRBD1,TRBV2,TRBJ2-3,CASRGTGGSPDTQYF,TGTGCCAGCAGGGGGACAGGGGGGTCCCCAGATACGCAGTATTTT
16,NA,TRBD1,TRBV5-1,TRBJ2-1,CASSLMDRGLDNEQFF,TGTGCCAGCAGCTTGATGGACAGGGGGCTAGATAATGAGCAGTTCTTC
14,many,TRBD2,TRBV6-2/TRBV6-3,TRBJ2-5,CASSPGGYQETQYF,TGTGCCAGCAGCCCCGGGGGGTACCAAGAGACCCAGTACTTC
14,NA,NA,TRBV6-1,TRBJ1-4,CASSERRTYEKLFF,TGTGCCAGCAGTGAACGGCGCACGTATGAAAAACTGTTTTTT
15,NA,NA,TRBV11-3,TRBJ2-7,CASSLYGPGSYEQYF,TGTGCCAGCAGCTTATATGGACCAGGCTCCTACGAGCAGTACTTC
19,few,TRBD1,TRBV4-1,TRBJ2-3,CASSQDLVPDRGDTDTQYF,TGCGCCAGCAGCCAAGATCTGGTCCCGGACAGGGGGGACACAGATACGCAGTATTTT
13,many,TRBD1,TRBV12-3/TRBV12-4,TRBJ2-5,CASSFSGGETQYF,TGTGCCAGCAGTTTCTCAGGGGGAGAGACCCAGTACTTC
13,few,NA,TRBV12-3/TRBV12-4,TRBJ1-2,CASSLESFVGYTF,TGTGCCAGCAGTTTAGAGTCTTTCGTTGGCTACACCTTC
13,many,NA,TRBV12-3/TRBV12-4,TRBJ2-7,CASSLGQTYEQYF,TGTGCCAGCAGCCTAGGACAGACCTACGAGCAGTACTTC
15,NA,TRBD2,TRBV19,TRBJ2-1,CASTKSGRAENEQFF,TGTGCCAGTACCAAGAGCGGGAGGGCCGAAAATGAGCAGTTCTTC
15,many,NA,TRBV11-2,TRBJ2-3,CASSLDQGFTDTQYF,TGTGCCAGCAGCTTAGACCAGGGTTTCACAGATACGCAGTATTTT
16,many,NA,TRBV24-1,TRBJ2-7,CATSDPSETGTYEQYF,TGTGCCACCAGTGATCCCTCCGAGACAGGTACCTACGAGCAGTACTTC
15,many,TRBD1,TRBV28,TRBJ1-5,CASSPQGQGNQPQHF,TGTGCCAGCAGTCCACAAGGACAGGGAAATCAGCCCCAGCATTTT
17,NA,TRBD1,TRBV15,TRBJ2-7,CATSREVRDRGRYEQYF,TGTGCCACCAGCAGAGAGGTCCGGGACAGGGGTCGGTACGAGCAGTACTTC
13,many,NA,TRBV20-1,TRBJ2-1,CSANNRARNEQFF,TGCAGTGCAAATAACAGGGCCAGGAATGAGCAGTTCTTC
16,NA,TRBD1,TRBV18,TRBJ1-2,CASSPGRAGGGYGYTF,TGTGCCAGCTCACCAGGAAGAGCAGGGGGAGGCTATGGCTACACCTTC
13,many,NA,TRBV28,TRBJ2-1,CASSFHLYNEQFF,TGTGCCAGCAGTTTCCACCTGTACAATGAGCAGTTCTTC
19,many,TRBD2,TRBV6-5,TRBJ2-3,CASSYNLYQREDLTDTQYF,TGTGCCAGCAGTTACAATCTCTACCAGCGGGAGGATCTCACAGATACGCAGTATTTT
14,many,NA,TRBV15,TRBJ1-2,CATSRGSANYGYTF,TGTGCCACCAGCAGGGGGTCAGCTAACTATGGCTACACCTTC
12,few,TRBD1,TRBV6-1,TRBJ1-2,CAISGTGVRYTF,TGTGCCATCTCCGGGACAGGTGTACGCTACACCTTC
12,many,NA,TRBV3-1,TRBJ2-2,CASSQGSGELFF,TGTGCCAGCAGTCAGGGTTCCGGGGAGCTGTTTTTT
14,NA,TRBD1,TRBV19,TRBJ2-1,CASSSGTGFDEQFF,TGTGCCAGTAGTTCCGGGACAGGTTTCGATGAGCAGTTCTTC
15,many,NA,TRBV5-1,TRBJ2-1,CASSLGGASYNEQFF,TGTGCCAGCAGCTTAGGGGGGGCATCCTACAATGAGCAGTTCTTC
15,many,NA,TRBV7-3,TRBJ2-3,CASSPTGGTTDTQYF,TGTGCCAGCAGCCCTACTGGCGGGACAACAGATACGCAGTATTTT
11,few,NA,TRBV20-1,TRBJ2-4,CSASLGDIQYF,TGCAGTGCTAGCCTTGGTGACATTCAGTACTTC
13,few,TRBD1,TRBV27,TRBJ2-7,CASSTGGFHEQYF,TGTGCCAGCAGCACAGGGGGCTTCCACGAGCAGTACTTC
11,NA,NA,TRBV29-1,TRBJ2-7,CSVGGEYEQYF,TGCAGCGTTGGGGGGGAGTACGAGCAGTACTTC